This T cell receptor beta chain was sequenced during a study of blood T cell repertoires in COVID-19. Study-wide background: Collection of acute and convalescent COVID-19 samples took place in the United States, Italy and Spain. From T cells, B-cell-depleted T cells, or PBMCs came the material, which was cDNA or gDNA.

The V end was cut by 5 bases, the J end by 4 bases, with 11 bases between. The germline V gene encodes CDR1 PRHDT and CDR2 FYEKMQ (reference sequence). CDR3 length: 13 amino acids. Only a few counts were recorded for this clone. How the authors handled the data: It was from reference gene primer amplification that nucleated cell counts were estimated. The table came from immunoSEQ multiplex PCR; TCRdb's copy has only in-frame clones and leaves some out. That table gives V, J and clone size, and the DNA gave D and trimming. Among about 130,000 clones, around 81% were seen once, and the ten largest hold 3.8%.

The sequenced sample was peripheral blood. The V call is TRBV13, the J call TRBJ1-2; D unclear. This receptor was obtained from a woman in her 50s with acute or convalescent COVID-19. The CDR3 reads CASSPAGSYGYTF. DNA of the CDR3: TGTGCCAGCAGCCCCGCGGGGTCCTATGGCTACACCTTC.